There are many counts of the clone carrying this T cell receptor (beta chain). CDR1 is MNHNY, CDR2 SVGAGI, per germline (reference sequence). The CDR3 has 13 amino acids. V was shortened by 2 bases and J by 11 bases, with 10 bases between the two germline ends. TCRdb fed the 5' RACE reads into MiXCR, producing one record per CDR3 protein. The table includes roughly 56,000 distinct CDR3 sequences, about 5.6% detected once. This entry comes from a study of T cells after yellow fever vaccination. The chain employs TRBV6-6 and TRBJ1-6; the D is unclear. Sequencing used PBMCs, either bulk or a sorted T-cell subset (CD4+, CD8+, memory, or dextramer-sorted; not recorded which), obtained on the day of the yellow fever booster vaccination. The receptor comes from a man between 18 and 29 years old who received the YFV17D yellow fever vaccine. In DNA form, the CDR3 reads TGTGCCAGCAGTTACAGGGAAGGGACACCCCTCCACTTT. As protein: CASSYREGTPLHF.